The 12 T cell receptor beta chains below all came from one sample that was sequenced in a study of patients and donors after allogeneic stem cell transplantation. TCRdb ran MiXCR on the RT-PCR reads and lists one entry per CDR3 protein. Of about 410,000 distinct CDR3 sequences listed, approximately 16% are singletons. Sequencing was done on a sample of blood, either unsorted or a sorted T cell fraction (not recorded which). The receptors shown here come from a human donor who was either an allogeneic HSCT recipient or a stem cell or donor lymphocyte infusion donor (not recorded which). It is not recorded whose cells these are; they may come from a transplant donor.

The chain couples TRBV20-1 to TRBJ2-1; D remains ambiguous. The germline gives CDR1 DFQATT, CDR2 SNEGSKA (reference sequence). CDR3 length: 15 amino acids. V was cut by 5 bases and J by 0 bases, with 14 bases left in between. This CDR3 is CSAGQHSSSYNEQFF. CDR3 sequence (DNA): TGCAGTGCTGGGCAACACAGTAGCTCCTACAATGAGCAGTTCTTC.

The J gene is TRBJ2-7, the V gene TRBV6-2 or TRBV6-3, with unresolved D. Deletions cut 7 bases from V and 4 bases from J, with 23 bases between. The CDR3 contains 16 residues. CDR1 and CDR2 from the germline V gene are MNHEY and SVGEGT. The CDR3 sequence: CASKHSLMGIGYEQYF. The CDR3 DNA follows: TGTGCCAGCAAACACTCCCTGATGGGGATAGGATACGAGCAGTACTTC.

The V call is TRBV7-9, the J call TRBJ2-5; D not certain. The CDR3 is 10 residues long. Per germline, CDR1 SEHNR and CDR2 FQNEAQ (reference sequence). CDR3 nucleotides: TGTGCGTTGCTGGGGGAGACCCAGTACTTC. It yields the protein CALLGETQYF.

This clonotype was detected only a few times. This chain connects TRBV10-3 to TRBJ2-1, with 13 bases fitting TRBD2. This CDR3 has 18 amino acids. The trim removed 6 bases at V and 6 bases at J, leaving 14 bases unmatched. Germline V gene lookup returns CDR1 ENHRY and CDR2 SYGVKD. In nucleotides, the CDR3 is TGTGCCATCAGCCCCTGGACTAGCGGGGGCCTCCGAGGCAATGAGCAGTTCTTC. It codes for CAISPWTSGGLRGNEQFF.

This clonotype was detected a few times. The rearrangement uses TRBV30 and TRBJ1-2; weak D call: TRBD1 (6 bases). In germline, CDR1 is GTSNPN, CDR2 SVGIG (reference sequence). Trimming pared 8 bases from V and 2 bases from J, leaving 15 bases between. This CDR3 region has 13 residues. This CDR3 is CALPTRGNYGYTF. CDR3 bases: TGTGCCCTTCCCACGAGGGGGAACTATGGCTACACCTTC.

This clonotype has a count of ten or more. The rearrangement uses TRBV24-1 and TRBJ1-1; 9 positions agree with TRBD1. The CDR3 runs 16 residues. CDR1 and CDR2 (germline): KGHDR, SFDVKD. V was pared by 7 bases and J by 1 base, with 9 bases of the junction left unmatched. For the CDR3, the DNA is TGTGCCACCAGAGCTCGACAGGGGGGAACGAACACTGAAGCTTTCTTT. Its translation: CATRARQGGTNTEAFF.

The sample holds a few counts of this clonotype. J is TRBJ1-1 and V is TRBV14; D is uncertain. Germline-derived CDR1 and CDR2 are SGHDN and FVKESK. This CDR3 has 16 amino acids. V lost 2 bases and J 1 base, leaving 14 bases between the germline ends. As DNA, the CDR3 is TGTGCCAGCAGCCAAAAATCGGTGTGGGGGAACACTGAAGCTTTCTTT. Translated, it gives CASSQKSVWGNTEAFF.

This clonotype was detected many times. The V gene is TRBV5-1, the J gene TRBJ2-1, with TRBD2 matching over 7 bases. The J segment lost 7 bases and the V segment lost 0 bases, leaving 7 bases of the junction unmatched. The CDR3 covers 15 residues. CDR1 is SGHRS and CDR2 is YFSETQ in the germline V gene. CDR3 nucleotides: TGCGCCAGCAGCTTGGAAAACGGCGGGAGAAATGAGCAGTTCTTC. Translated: CASSLENGGRNEQFF.

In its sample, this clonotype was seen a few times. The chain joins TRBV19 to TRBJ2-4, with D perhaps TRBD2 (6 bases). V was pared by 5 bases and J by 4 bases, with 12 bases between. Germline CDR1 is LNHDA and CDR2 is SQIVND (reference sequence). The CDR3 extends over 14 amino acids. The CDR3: CASSRESGKNIQYF. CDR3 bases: TGTGCCAGTAGTCGGGAGAGCGGTAAAAACATTCAGTACTTC.

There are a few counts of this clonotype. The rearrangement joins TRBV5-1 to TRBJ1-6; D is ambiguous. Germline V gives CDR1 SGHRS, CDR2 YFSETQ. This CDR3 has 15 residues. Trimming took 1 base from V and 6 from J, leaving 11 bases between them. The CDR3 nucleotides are TGCGCCAGCAGCTTGCCCGGAAGTTCTAATTCACCCCTCCACTTT. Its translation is CASSLPGSSNSPLHF.

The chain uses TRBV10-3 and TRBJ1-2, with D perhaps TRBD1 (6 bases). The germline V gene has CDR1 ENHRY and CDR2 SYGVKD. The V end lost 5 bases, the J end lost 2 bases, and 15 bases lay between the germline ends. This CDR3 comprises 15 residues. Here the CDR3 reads CAISFWDTLNYGYTF. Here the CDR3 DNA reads TGTGCCATCAGTTTTTGGGACACCCTAAACTATGGCTACACCTTC.

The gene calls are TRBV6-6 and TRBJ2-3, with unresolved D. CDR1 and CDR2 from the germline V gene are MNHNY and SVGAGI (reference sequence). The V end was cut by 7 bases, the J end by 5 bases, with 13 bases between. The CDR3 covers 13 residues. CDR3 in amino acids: CASISGGLDTQYF. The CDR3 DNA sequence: TGTGCCAGCATCTCCGGTGGATTAGATACGCAGTATTTT.